This paragraph covers one T cell receptor (beta chain) sequence. V lost 5 bases and J lost 4; bases outside the gene matches: 17. Germline CDR1 is MNHNY and CDR2 is SVGAGI (reference sequence). The CDR3 spans 18 residues. The data derive from a study of blood T cell repertoires in COVID-19. Study overall: Sites across the United States, Italy and Spain contributed samples from acute and convalescent COVID-19. Nucleic acid was either cDNA or gDNA, and it came from T cells, B-cell-depleted T cells, or PBMCs.

In the original processing: Reference gene primer amplification gave estimated nucleated cell counts. Method: immunoSEQ multiplex PCR; TCRdb's copy keeps in-frame clones and lacks some. The V and J calls and the clone size are those of that table, but D and trimming were determined from the DNA. The sample has about 280,000 clones; 80% to 90% are singletons. Material for sequencing was peripheral blood. The source is a woman in her 70s with acute or convalescent COVID-19. The chain is built from TRBV6-6 and TRBJ1-2; 9 bases fit TRBD1. CDR3 sequence: CASSRQSKIRDRVYGYTF. The CDR3 nucleotides read TGTGCCAGCAGTCGCCAGTCTAAGATCCGGGACAGGGTCTATGGCTACACCTTC.